The clone carrying this T cell receptor (beta chain) showed up many times. Per the germline V gene, CDR1 is MDHEN and CDR2 is SYDVKM. The CDR3 covers 16 residues. V was clipped by 7 bases and J by 2 bases; unmatched bases: 14. The data derive from a study of Graves' ophthalmopathy and Graves' hyperthyroidism. Serum thyroxine and TRAb, along with clinical symptoms, thyroid ultrasound and orbital computed tomography, were what diagnosis relied on. PBMCs originated in about 10 ml of fresh peripheral blood. The authors amplified TCR beta CDR3 regions from RNA transcripts. In the first round, RT-PCR was carried out with HTBI primers, and a multiplex PCR formed the second round. TCRdb reanalysed the multiplex PCR reads using MiXCR and keeps one entry per CDR3 protein. The data contain some 520,000 distinct CDR3 sequences, 13% to 15% of them singletons.

The clonotype was recovered from a woman under 40 with Graves' ophthalmopathy. The gene calls are TRBV28 and TRBJ2-7; 7 positions agree with TRBD2. The sequenced sample was blood. CDR3 coding DNA: TGTGCCAGCACCTTCGAGTATGCGGGGGTCACCTACGAGCAGTACTTC. This translates into CASTFEYAGVTYEQYF.